The clone carrying this T cell receptor (beta chain) has just one count. The data belong to a study of blood T cell repertoires in COVID-19. The overall study: Whether acute or convalescent, the COVID-19 samples came from the United States, Italy and Spain. PBMCs, B-cell-depleted T cells, or T cells provided the cDNA or gDNA that made up the material.

Germline-derived CDR1 and CDR2 are MNHEY and SVGEGT. V gave up 0 bases and J gave up 7 bases, with 9 bases separating them. The CDR3 has 13 amino acids. Original processing methods: Amplification with reference gene primers provided the estimates of nucleated cell counts. Profiled with immunoSEQ multiplex PCR; TCRdb holds only in-frame clones, not every one. The DNA was the basis for D and trimming; V, J and clone size are from that table. The data contain about 250,000 clones, 84% of them singletons. The sequenced sample was peripheral blood. The chain couples TRBV6-2 or TRBV6-3 to TRBJ1-2, with no clear D. The source is a man aged 45-60 years with acute or convalescent COVID-19. The CDR3 sequence: CASSYSEIGGYTF. Here the CDR3 DNA reads TGTGCCAGCAGTTACTCGGAGATAGGTGGCTACACCTTC.